This record looks at one T cell receptor (beta chain) sequence and its context. Original processing notes: For nucleated cells, counts were estimated from reference gene primer amplification. Here immunoSEQ multiplex PCR was the method, and the copy in TCRdb shows in-frame clones only, minus some. V, J and clone size derive from that table, while D and trimming were established from the DNA sequence. The sample gives approximately 90,000 clones, 80% to 90% of which show up once; over 15% is in the top ten. The sample belongs to a study of blood T cell repertoires in COVID-19. Study background: Sources were T cells, B-cell-depleted T cells, or PBMCs; the material itself was cDNA or gDNA.

V lost 0 bases, J lost 0 bases, and 12 bases lay in between. The CDR3 contains 17 residues. CDR1 is WNHNN, CDR2 SYGVQD, per germline (reference sequence). Sequenced input: peripheral blood. The TCR was taken from a woman aged 80 or over with acute or convalescent COVID-19. J is TRBJ2-1 and V is TRBV10-1; D unresolved. Here the CDR3 DNA reads TGCGCCAGCAGTGAGTCGATGCAGTGGAGCTCCTACAATGAGCAGTTCTTC. As protein: CASSESMQWSSYNEQFF.